These T cell receptor beta chains were read from a single sample in a study of CD8+CD57+ T cells in acquired aplastic anemia. Using its own MiXCR run on the reads, TCRdb lists one record per CDR3 protein. The top ten clones hold around 29% of a sample with 120,000 or so distinct CDR3 sequences, 45% to 60% of them seen once. Material for sequencing was sorted CD4+, CD8+, or CD8+CD57+ T cells (not recorded which) from PBMCs. The source is a human donor with aplastic anemia. Each CDR3 is given with its conserved first and last residue. The order of the fields is V gene, clone size, J gene, D gene, CDR3 DNA, CDR3 protein. D genes are given only for firm matches. Size values are once, few and many counts, or a class for expanded clones, and some rows have none.

v_gene: TRBV5-4; abundance: .; j_gene: TRBJ2-7; d_gene: TRBD1; CDR3nt: TGTGCCAGCAGTGGCGCAGGGGGCTCCTACGAGCAGTACTTC; CDR3aa: CASSGAGGSYEQYF
v_gene: TRBV24-1; abundance: few; j_gene: TRBJ2-7; d_gene: TRBD1; CDR3nt: TGTGCCACCAGTGATCCCGGGACAGGTTCCTACGAGCAGTACTTC; CDR3aa: CATSDPGTGSYEQYF
v_gene: TRBV10-3; abundance: .; j_gene: TRBJ2-2; d_gene: .; CDR3nt: TGTGCCATCGGGCGATCCGGGACTAACACCGGGGAGCTGTTTTTT; CDR3aa: CAIGRSGTNTGELFF
v_gene: TRBV10-3; abundance: .; j_gene: TRBJ2-4; d_gene: TRBD2; CDR3nt: TGTGCCATCAGACCCGGGGGGGGATCGGAAAACATTCAGTACTTC; CDR3aa: CAIRPGGGSENIQYF
v_gene: TRBV7-9; abundance: few; j_gene: TRBJ2-3; d_gene: .; CDR3nt: TGTGCCAGCAGCACCGGGACTCACGGGGATACGCAGTATTTT; CDR3aa: CASSTGTHGDTQYF
v_gene: TRBV6-1; abundance: .; j_gene: TRBJ2-1; d_gene: TRBD2; CDR3nt: TGTGCCAGCAGATCTACAGGAGGACTAGCGGGGGAGCAGTTCTTC; CDR3aa: CASRSTGGLAGEQFF
v_gene: TRBV15; abundance: .; j_gene: TRBJ2-5; d_gene: .; CDR3nt: TGTGCCACCAGCACTCCTAGGGGGACGGATGAGACCCAGTACTTC; CDR3aa: CATSTPRGTDETQYF
v_gene: TRBV5-1; abundance: .; j_gene: TRBJ2-5; d_gene: .; CDR3nt: TGCGCCAGCAGCGAGGGACGCTCCTTGAGAGAGACCCAGTACTTC; CDR3aa: CASSEGRSLRETQYF
v_gene: TRBV10-1; abundance: .; j_gene: TRBJ2-7; d_gene: TRBD2; CDR3nt: TGCGCCAGCAGCATAACTGGACTAGCCGACGAGCAGTACTTC; CDR3aa: CASSITGLADEQYF
v_gene: TRBV7-3; abundance: few; j_gene: TRBJ2-5; d_gene: .; CDR3nt: TGTGCCAGCAGCGTCACTGGGCAAGAGACCCAGTACTTC; CDR3aa: CASSVTGQETQYF
v_gene: TRBV4-1; abundance: many; j_gene: TRBJ2-3; d_gene: TRBD2; CDR3nt: TGCGCCAGCAGCCAAGATCTCCCTAGCGGGATCACAGATACGCAGTATTTT; CDR3aa: CASSQDLPSGITDTQYF
v_gene: TRBV7-9; abundance: few; j_gene: TRBJ2-7; d_gene: .; CDR3nt: TGTGCCAGCAGCTTGACGGGAGTGGACTACGAGCAGTACTTC; CDR3aa: CASSLTGVDYEQYF
v_gene: TRBV19; abundance: .; j_gene: TRBJ2-2; d_gene: TRBD2; CDR3nt: TGTGCCAGTAGTATGGGAGGGATTACCGGGGAGCTGTTTTTT; CDR3aa: CASSMGGITGELFF
v_gene: TRBV7-8; abundance: .; j_gene: TRBJ1-2; d_gene: TRBD1; CDR3nt: TGTGCCAGCAGTCTAGGGGACAGGGGCGGCGGCTATGGCTACACCTTC; CDR3aa: CASSLGDRGGGYGYTF
v_gene: TRBV9; abundance: few; j_gene: TRBJ1-6; d_gene: .; CDR3nt: TGTGCCAGCTCACAAAATAATTCACCCCTCCACTTT; CDR3aa: CASSQNNSPLHF
v_gene: TRBV19; abundance: .; j_gene: TRBJ2-1; d_gene: .; CDR3nt: TGTGCCAGTAGAAACGTGGGGAGCTCCTACAATGAGCAGTTCTTC; CDR3aa: CASRNVGSSYNEQFF
v_gene: TRBV19; abundance: few; j_gene: TRBJ2-1; d_gene: .; CDR3nt: TGTGCCAGTAGTATCAGTCAAACCGTCAATGAGCAGTTCTTC; CDR3aa: CASSISQTVNEQFF
v_gene: TRBV27; abundance: .; j_gene: TRBJ2-5; d_gene: TRBD2; CDR3nt: TGTGCCAGCAGCCGGGGACTATTAGCGAGGGAGACCCAGTACTTC; CDR3aa: CASSRGLLARETQYF
v_gene: TRBV20-1; abundance: many; j_gene: TRBJ1-1; d_gene: .; CDR3nt: TGCAGTGCTAAGTGGGGTGAGGCTGAAGCTTTCTTT; CDR3aa: CSAKWGEAEAFF
v_gene: TRBV6-2/TRBV6-3; abundance: .; j_gene: TRBJ2-1; d_gene: .; CDR3nt: TGTGCCAGCAGTTACTCCTTTTTTCGGGGGTCGAATGAGCAGTTCTTC; CDR3aa: CASSYSFFRGSNEQFF
v_gene: TRBV24-1; abundance: few; j_gene: TRBJ2-5; d_gene: .; CDR3nt: TGTGCCACCAGTGTAGGGGCTTCTAGCAGACAAGAGACCCAGTACTTC; CDR3aa: CATSVGASSRQETQYF
v_gene: TRBV24-1; abundance: few; j_gene: TRBJ2-7; d_gene: .; CDR3nt: TGTGCCACCAGTGGAGGGGGGGCGAGGGAGCAGTACTTC; CDR3aa: CATSGGGAREQYF
v_gene: TRBV15; abundance: .; j_gene: TRBJ1-2; d_gene: TRBD1; CDR3nt: TGTGCCACCAGCAGCCGGACAGGGGTTCATGGCTACACCTTC; CDR3aa: CATSSRTGVHGYTF
v_gene: TRBV19; abundance: few; j_gene: TRBJ2-7; d_gene: .; CDR3nt: TGCGCCAGCAGCCAAGATCGGACAGCGCCAAGGCAGTACTTC; CDR3aa: CASSQDRTAPRQYF
v_gene: TRBV14; abundance: .; j_gene: TRBJ1-1; d_gene: .; CDR3nt: TGTGCCAGCAGCCAGGGACACGCGAACACTGAAGCTTTCTTT; CDR3aa: CASSQGHANTEAFF
v_gene: TRBV7-9; abundance: many; j_gene: TRBJ1-2; d_gene: .; CDR3nt: TGTGCCAGCAGCTCCCAGGGGCTGTATGGCTACACCTTC; CDR3aa: CASSSQGLYGYTF
v_gene: TRBV20-1; abundance: .; j_gene: TRBJ2-1; d_gene: TRBD2; CDR3nt: TGCAGTGCTAGAGGCCTAGCGGGGGAACTCAATGAGCAGTTCTTC; CDR3aa: CSARGLAGELNEQFF
v_gene: TRBV10-2; abundance: .; j_gene: TRBJ2-5; d_gene: .; CDR3nt: TGCGCCACCAACGGTGGGTCGGGGACGGTCCAAGAGACCCAGTACTTC; CDR3aa: CATNGGSGTVQETQYF
v_gene: TRBV2; abundance: few; j_gene: TRBJ2-5; d_gene: .; CDR3nt: TGTGCCAGCAGGATAGGACAGAAAGGTCAAGAGACCCAGTACTTC; CDR3aa: CASRIGQKGQETQYF
v_gene: TRBV25-1; abundance: few; j_gene: TRBJ2-3; d_gene: .; CDR3nt: TGTGCCAGCAGTGATACGGGTAGCACAGATACGCAGTATTTT; CDR3aa: CASSDTGSTDTQYF
v_gene: TRBV6-4; abundance: .; j_gene: TRBJ2-7; d_gene: TRBD1; CDR3nt: TGTGCCAGCAGTGTAACAGGGGGCGAGCAGTACTTC; CDR3aa: CASSVTGGEQYF
v_gene: TRBV5-1; abundance: .; j_gene: TRBJ1-2; d_gene: .; CDR3nt: TGCGCCAGCAGCCCGACGACAGGAAACTATGGCTACACCTTC; CDR3aa: CASSPTTGNYGYTF
v_gene: TRBV5-1; abundance: many; j_gene: TRBJ1-3; d_gene: .; CDR3nt: TGCGCCAGCAGCATAGACGGAGGAAACACCATATATTTT; CDR3aa: CASSIDGGNTIYF
v_gene: TRBV2; abundance: .; j_gene: TRBJ1-4; d_gene: .; CDR3nt: TGTGCCAGCAAGAGGGATGAAAAACTGTTTTTT; CDR3aa: CASKRDEKLFF
v_gene: TRBV10-3; abundance: .; j_gene: TRBJ1-2; d_gene: .; CDR3nt: TGTGCCATCAGTGGGATGACAGGCAGTAACTATGGCTACACCTTC; CDR3aa: CAISGMTGSNYGYTF
v_gene: TRBV7-8; abundance: many; j_gene: TRBJ2-3; d_gene: .; CDR3nt: TGTGCCAGCAGCTTAGCGTTAATAGCGGCAGATACGCAGTATTTT; CDR3aa: CASSLALIAADTQYF
v_gene: TRBV19; abundance: .; j_gene: TRBJ2-3; d_gene: TRBD1; CDR3nt: TGTGCCAGTAGCACGGACAGGTGGTCAGATACGCAGTATTTT; CDR3aa: CASSTDRWSDTQYF
v_gene: TRBV19; abundance: many; j_gene: TRBJ1-2; d_gene: TRBD1; CDR3nt: TGTGCCAGTAGAGCGTCGCATCCGGGACAGGGGCTTCATGAAAATGGCTACACCTTC; CDR3aa: CASRASHPGQGLHENGYTF
v_gene: TRBV2; abundance: .; j_gene: TRBJ2-1; d_gene: .; CDR3nt: TGTGCCAGCAGTGAAGGACGGGAGTCGCAGTTCTTC; CDR3aa: CASSEGRESQFF
v_gene: TRBV30; abundance: .; j_gene: TRBJ1-1; d_gene: .; CDR3nt: TGTGCCTGGAGCCATGATATGGGGGACACTGAAGCTTTCTTT; CDR3aa: CAWSHDMGDTEAFF
v_gene: TRBV7-6; abundance: .; j_gene: TRBJ1-4; d_gene: TRBD1; CDR3nt: TGTGCCAGCAGCACAATAAATCCCAGGGGGCTGAATGAAAAACTGTTTTTT; CDR3aa: CASSTINPRGLNEKLFF
v_gene: TRBV4-1; abundance: .; j_gene: TRBJ1-2; d_gene: TRBD1; CDR3nt: TGCGCCAGCAGCAGCAGACAGGGAAGCTATGGCTACACCTTC; CDR3aa: CASSSRQGSYGYTF
v_gene: TRBV28; abundance: .; j_gene: TRBJ1-4; d_gene: .; CDR3nt: TGTGCCAGCAGTTTTGAGGACGTCAATGAAAAACTGTTTTTT; CDR3aa: CASSFEDVNEKLFF
v_gene: TRBV7-6; abundance: .; j_gene: TRBJ2-5; d_gene: .; CDR3nt: TGTGCCAGCAGCCCCCGCTTGCAGAAAGAGACCCAGTACTTC; CDR3aa: CASSPRLQKETQYF
v_gene: TRBV24-1; abundance: once; j_gene: TRBJ2-1; d_gene: .; CDR3nt: TGTGCCACCAGTGATTTGGACAGGATGGGGGATGAGCAGTTCTTC; CDR3aa: CATSDLDRMGDEQFF
v_gene: TRBV30; abundance: few; j_gene: TRBJ2-7; d_gene: TRBD2; CDR3nt: TGTGCCTGGAGTCGACTAGCGGGAGGGATCCACGAGCAGTACTTC; CDR3aa: CAWSRLAGGIHEQYF
v_gene: TRBV6-2/TRBV6-3; abundance: many; j_gene: TRBJ2-7; d_gene: .; CDR3nt: TGTGCCAGCAGTTACGGGCAGGGAGGCTACGAGCAGTACTTC; CDR3aa: CASSYGQGGYEQYF
v_gene: TRBV28; abundance: .; j_gene: TRBJ2-7; d_gene: TRBD1; CDR3nt: TGTGCCAGCAGTTCTCTACTCGGACAGGGATACGAGCAGTACTTC; CDR3aa: CASSSLLGQGYEQYF
v_gene: TRBV7-2; abundance: .; j_gene: TRBJ1-5; d_gene: .; CDR3nt: TGTGCCAGCAGCTTTACCCTCAATCAGCCCCAGCATTTT; CDR3aa: CASSFTLNQPQHF
v_gene: TRBV2; abundance: .; j_gene: TRBJ2-7; d_gene: .; CDR3nt: TGTGCCAGCAGGACGCGGCAGGGGGGCTACGAGCAGTACTTC; CDR3aa: CASRTRQGGYEQYF
v_gene: TRBV19; abundance: many; j_gene: TRBJ2-1; d_gene: TRBD2; CDR3nt: TGTGCCAGTAAGTCGAGCGGGAGGAGATACAATGAGCAGTTCTTC; CDR3aa: CASKSSGRRYNEQFF